Listed below are T cell receptor beta chains from one sample, sequenced in a study of cytotoxic CD8 clonotypes in ibrutinib-treated CLL. TCRdb's copy holds only in-frame clones and misses some; the assay was immunoSEQ multiplex PCR. The table has 200,000 to 250,000 clones, approximately 70% seen once; the top ten hold about 6.4%. Sequencing was performed on PBMCs, taken after 12 months of ibrutinib treatment. These receptors all stem from a human donor with chronic lymphocytic leukemia. Each CDR3 is given with its conserved first and last residue.

V: TRBV5-6
J: TRBJ1-4
CDR3: CASSLRGYNEKLFF

V: TRBV2
J: TRBJ1-6
CDR3: CASSPVGLNNSPLHF

V: TRBV5-6
J: TRBJ2-7
CDR3: CASSLYPGDPSSYEQYF

V: TRBV5-1
J: TRBJ2-7
CDR3: CASSLIATRGPGDEQYF

V: TRBV28
J: TRBJ1-2
CDR3: CASSLRSAYGYTF

V: TRBV7-9
J: TRBJ1-2
CDR3: CASSPSDGYGYTF

V: TRBV27
J: TRBJ2-2
CDR3: CASSFDTGELFF

V: TRBV6-5
J: TRBJ1-6
CDR3: CASTSSGTAYNSPLHF

V: TRBV27
J: TRBJ1-2
CDR3: CASSLVGREGGYTF

V: TRBV7-2
J: TRBJ2-5
CDR3: CASSYGTRYQETQYF

V: TRBV25-1
J: TRBJ1-1
CDR3: CASTPLGGGSEAFF

V: TRBV7-7
J: TRBJ2-5
CDR3: CASSRAREETQYF

V: TRBV4-2
J: TRBJ1-1
CDR3: CASSLPGYPTEAFF

V: TRBV2
J: TRBJ2-3
CDR3: CASRRGFVTDTQYF

V: TRBV28
J: TRBJ2-7
CDR3: CASSPSAYEQYF

V: TRBV6-6
J: TRBJ1-4
CDR3: CASSPETAPPKLFF

V: TRBV7-6
J: TRBJ2-1
CDR3: CASSRVLASPHEQFF

V: TRBV29-1
J: TRBJ1-2
CDR3: CSAPPTGPGGYTF

V: TRBV5-1
J: TRBJ1-6
CDR3: CASSFTGEDTLHF

V: TRBV7-3
J: TRBJ2-1
CDR3: CASSPEYSSYNEQFF

V: TRBV19
J: TRBJ1-1
CDR3: CASSNLGPPGVRDTEAFF

V: TRBV5-4
J: TRBJ1-2
CDR3: CASSLDRGYGYTF

V: TRBV30
J: TRBJ2-7
CDR3: CAWSREGGSHEQYF

V: TRBV19
J: TRBJ1-5
CDR3: CASSIDPGFNQPQHF

V: TRBV30
J: TRBJ2-1
CDR3: CAWSGGTSGFSEQFF

V: TRBV6-5
J: TRBJ2-3
CDR3: CASSYSTGPLGDTQYF

V: TRBV19
J: TRBJ2-1
CDR3: CASSTGGHNEQFF

V: TRBV5-1
J: TRBJ2-7
CDR3: CASQQGYEQYF

V: TRBV5-1
J: TRBJ1-2
CDR3: CASSSRQGGRNGYTF

V: TRBV5-6
J: TRBJ1-2
CDR3: CASSLLGRQGGIGYTF

V: TRBV5-1
J: TRBJ1-1
CDR3: CASSIPDMPNTEAFF

V: TRBV6-5
J: TRBJ1-4
CDR3: CASSRRTGGNEKLFF

V: TRBV7-2
J: TRBJ1-2
CDR3: CASSFGQGAGGYTF

V: TRBV9
J: TRBJ1-2
CDR3: CASSAGQGAYGYTF

V: TRBV30
J: TRBJ2-2
CDR3: CACLSHTGELFF

V: TRBV5-1
J: TRBJ1-2
CDR3: CASSLGQGASYGYTF

V: TRBV19
J: TRBJ2-1
CDR3: CASSINQGAHNEQFF

V: TRBV11-2
J: TRBJ1-3
CDR3: CASSFDANSGNTIYF

V: TRBV5-1
J: TRBJ1-6
CDR3: CASSLDGSGSPLHF

V: TRBV2
J: TRBJ2-7
CDR3: CASKKVPNYEQYF

V: TRBV28
J: TRBJ2-7
CDR3: CASSLGQGAREQYF

V: TRBV11-2
J: TRBJ2-2
CDR3: CASSLTRANTGELFF

V: TRBV28
J: TRBJ1-1
CDR3: CASSRPFRGGTEAFF

V: TRBV14
J: TRBJ2-3
CDR3: CASSQLDTQYF

V: TRBV5-1
J: TRBJ2-7
CDR3: CASSHNQGYEQYF

V: TRBV6-4
J: TRBJ1-6
CDR3: CASSETGVISPLHF

V: TRBV6-5
J: TRBJ1-4
CDR3: CASSYANRPNEKLFF

V: TRBV30
J: TRBJ2-5
CDR3: CAWSPMGAQYF

V: TRBV18
J: TRBJ2-7
CDR3: CASSPGTASYEQYF

V: TRBV6-5
J: TRBJ2-2
CDR3: CASSPGENTGELFF

V: TRBV4-1
J: TRBJ2-1
CDR3: CASSQDGAGRYNEQFF

V: TRBV28
J: TRBJ2-2
CDR3: CASTDRTGELFF

V: TRBV6-6
J: TRBJ1-1
CDR3: CASRTPGTTTTEAFF

V: TRBV7-3
J: TRBJ1-6
CDR3: CASSLNSGSPLHF

V: TRBV27
J: TRBJ1-5
CDR3: CASSLWGGGRLSNQPQHF

V: TRBV18
J: TRBJ2-7
CDR3: CASSPPGRYEQYF